This T cell receptor (beta chain) was captured in a study of T cells after yellow fever vaccination. The study, taken as a whole, reports: Reappearance after the booster was seen for most primary-vaccination clones, at 96% CD4 and 80% to 90% CD8. FACS-sorted repertoires could harbor abundant contaminating bulk-population clonotypes. Only a minor proportion of clonotypes was detected across both CD4 and CD8 compartments.

Germline V gene sequence: CDR1 DFQATT, CDR2 SNEGSKA (reference sequence). The CDR3 is 15 residues long. Trimming cost V 6 bases and J 10 bases, with 25 bases left between them. In its sample, this clonotype was seen many times. Its antigen is undetermined. Conversion of TCR transcripts into cDNA relied on 5'RACE template switching, which added a universal primer site and UMIs. MiXCR, run by TCRdb on the 5' RACE reads, gives a single entry per CDR3 protein. The sample lists a few hundred thousand distinct CDR3 sequences; over 4% were seen once. Material: PBMCs, obtained 5 days after the yellow fever booster vaccination. The sequence came from a man between 18 and 35 years old who received the YFV17D yellow fever vaccine. V and J are TRBV20-1 and TRBJ2-1; D might be TRBD1 (6 bases). Here the CDR3 reads CSAPRAQGSRREQFF. CDR3 DNA: TGCAGTGCCCCACGGGCGCAGGGGTCGAGGCGGGAGCAGTTCTTC.